What follows describes a single T cell receptor beta chain. Its recognized antigen is unknown. It has no much larger one-base neighbor in the sample; base qualities were not kept. Including cysteine and phenylalanine, the CDR3 has 16 amino acids. Only the CDR3 part of the read is kept: 48 bases, read in frame from the first base. The germline V gene specifies SGHAT as CDR1 and FQNNGV as CDR2. V is pruned by 1 base and J by 8 bases, leaving 11 bases of the junction without a gene match. This sample was included in a study of blood T cell repertoires in COVID-19 (dated by TCRdb to 2020 to 2022). Concerning the study at large: The collaborator samples originated in the United States, Italy and Spain and spanned the acute and convalescent phases of COVID-19. The prospective study material was composed of cDNA or gDNA derived from T cells, B-cell-depleted T cells, or PBMCs. Subjects who had been exposed to COVID-19, were actively infected with it, or had recovered from it provided the deeply sampled blood TCRbeta repertoires that made up the dataset. The repertoires were made available in a free public database intended to serve as a resource for research on the immune response to SARS-CoV-2. Samples came from the ongoing ImmuneRACE study (first 160 participants) plus 1,254 subjects from 6 global collaborators. Sample metadata almost always included a de-identified subject ID, COVID-19 status, age in years and sex. HLA class I and class II types, where available, came from metadata supplied by the sample provider rather than from assay-based typing.

TCRbeta CDR3 regions were amplified from genomic DNA using the immunoSEQ Assay, a bias-controlled multiplex PCR. Turning to the authors' computational methods: The number of nucleated cells in each sample was estimated from the amplification of reference gene primers within the assay. To quantify the absolute abundance of each unique TCRbeta CDR3 rearrangement, sequence reads were collapsed and filtered. For each sample, productive Simpson clonality was calculated as the square root of Simpson's diversity index across productive rearrangements. TCRdb carries this immuneACCESS record with in-frame sequences only. Its versions omit some clonotypes, under half of them owing to an unresolved V gene in the studies checked, with the rest unexplained. From that table come the V and J calls and clone size; the DNA was used to work out D and trimming. This sample gives around 150,000 clones in total; around 90% of them show up just once. The top ten clonotypes cover roughly 4.5% of the sample.

Whole blood was collected in K2EDTA tubes by collaborating institutions according to the institutions' own protocols. For TCRbeta analysis, collaborator samples were shipped as frozen whole blood, as isolated PBMCs, or as DNA extracted from either sample type. Results and caveats for the whole study, not just this receptor: The quantity of clinical and demographic metadata differed by source and by participant and was supplied without curation.

The source of this sequence is a woman aged 55 to 70 with active or convalescent COVID-19. Recombination connected TRBV11-2 to TRBJ1-2, and 9 bases in between align with TRBD1. Sample: peripheral blood. The CDR3 protein is CASSLAGRTGARGYTF. The bases read TGTGCCAGCAGCTTAGCGGGACGGACAGGGGCACGGGGCTACACCTTC.